The clone carrying this TCR beta chain has at least ten counts. Its specificity is unknown. This specimen belongs to a study of T cells in Graves' hyperthyroidism and ophthalmopathy. Researchers took RNA transcripts and amplified the TCR beta CDR3 regions from them. Using the HTBI primer set, a first-round RT-PCR was run on the TCR CDR3. Via MiXCR, TCRdb re-called the multiplex PCR reads, giving one row per CDR3 protein. The sample includes roughly 500,000 distinct CDR3 sequences, roughly 13% of them seen just once. Study-wide results and caveats: A 13 V-J model separated ophthalmopathy from stable hyperthyroidism. It was a median approximately six months before onset that the model predicted ophthalmopathy. Most thyroid-expanded clonotypes above 0.001 were also found in blood.

The diagnoses drew upon clinical symptoms, serum thyroxine and TRAb, thyroid ultrasound and orbital computed tomography. CDR1 is GTSNPN, CDR2 SVGIG, per germline (reference sequence). V was shortened by 4 bases and J by 7 bases, with 8 bases between the two germline ends. The CDR3 loop spans 11 amino acids. The rearrangement uses TRBV30 and TRBJ2-1; D possibly corresponds to TRBD2 (6 bases). The sequence was collected from a young woman with Graves' hyperthyroidism that later progressed to Graves' ophthalmopathy. Sequencing was done on a sample of blood. The CDR3, as DNA: TGTGCCTGGACCCGGGAGAATGAGCAGTTCTTC. Translation gives CAWTRENEQFF.